This T cell receptor (beta chain) originates from a study of blood T cell repertoires in COVID-19. Study information: Sources were T cells, B-cell-depleted T cells, or PBMCs; the material itself was cDNA or gDNA.

Libraries were prepared by immunoSEQ multiplex PCR; TCRdb keeps only in-frame clonotypes and omits some of them. The repertoire holds roughly 250,000 clones, with 65% to 90% as singletons. V shed 7 bases and J shed 10 bases, with 10 bases lying between them. CDR3 size: 10 residues. Germline CDR1 reads SEHNR; CDR2 reads FQNEAQ (reference sequence). The sequenced sample consisted of peripheral blood. The clonotype originates from a woman older than 75 with active or convalescent COVID-19. This chain joins TRBV7-9 and TRBJ1-1, with D maybe TRBD1 (5 bases). In DNA form, the CDR3 reads TGTGCCAGCACCCCCGGGGGAGCTTTCTTT. Protein sequence: CASTPGGAFF. The full variable domain, its missing parts supplied by reference TRBV7-9 and TRBJ1-1, is DTGVSQNPRHKITKRGQNVTFRCDPISEHNRLYWYRQTLGQGPEFLTYFQNEAQLEKSRLLSDRFSAERPKGSFSTLEIQRTEQGDSAMYLCASTPGGAFFGQGTRLTVV.